This TCR beta chain comes out of a study of shared clonotypes between healthy human individuals. Study-wide results and limits: Rarefaction analysis demonstrated incomplete sorted-subset sequencing notwithstanding large depth. A limitation of the genetic and exposure-history diversity represented arose from few donors. Estimated clonotype richness was generally higher in naive than memory subsets.

Sequencing used immunoSEQ multiplex PCR; TCRdb keeps in-frame clones, though not all of them. The data contain roughly 1,600,000 clones, less than 99% of them singletons. The CDR3 runs 14 residues. Germline V gene sequence: CDR1 SGDLS, CDR2 YYNGEE. The junction had 2 bases not matched to a gene; V was cut back by 4 bases and J by 2 bases. Points on this clone: Its antigen is not identified. The same CDR3 can be traced to other DNA sequences in this sample.

Sequenced sample: naive CD4+ T cells sorted from blood. Sample subset: CD45RA+ positively selected. V and J are TRBV9 and TRBJ1-1, with 10 bases matching TRBD1. The receptor's source is a man in his thirties or forties in good health. The CDR3, as DNA: TGTGCCAGCAGCACGACAGGGGGCAACACTGAAGCTTTCTTT. Translating gives CASSTTGGNTEAFF.